This T cell receptor beta chain is drawn from a study of technical replicates of blood from a few donors (TCRdb year 2017). Counted from cysteine to phenylalanine, this CDR3 has 15 amino acids. Only the CDR3 portion is preserved as DNA: 45 bases, with reading frame beginning at the first base. For CDR1 and CDR2, the germline V gene lists SGHRS and YFSETQ. V is cut back by 2 bases and J by 4 bases, with 8 bases in the junction unmatched. With respect to this clone: Which antigen it targets is not known. No base quality information exists; no much larger clone differs at one position.

Libraries were built with the immunoSEQ multiplex PCR assay. Imported from immuneACCESS, the table was reduced by TCRdb to in-frame sequences with V and J called. These copies leave out some clones; in studies compared against another copy, an unresolved V gene accounts for under half, and the cause of the remainder is not known. The sample table holds about 62,000 clones, of which more than 75% were seen once. Approximately 5.2% of the sample is in the top ten clones. Here the chain combines TRBV5-1 and TRBJ1-2, with 7 bases in between that match TRBD1. The TCR was taken from a human donor in good health. Some clones in this sample may be carry-over from other donors' samples. Sequencing was done on a sample of PBMCs. The CDR3 has the sequence CASSLTGTEAYGYTF. The nucleotide sequence reads as follows: TGCGCCAGCAGCTTAACCGGGACAGAAGCCTATGGCTACACCTTC. The variable domain in full, with residues beyond the CDR3 obtained from the reference TRBV5-1 and TRBJ1-2 genes, is KAGVTQTPRYLIKTRGQQVTLSCSPISGHRSVSWYQQTPGQGLQFLFEYFSETQRNKGNFPGRFSGRQFSNSRSEMNVSTLELGDSALYLCASSLTGTEAYGYTFGSGTRLTVV.